Following are 25 T cell receptor beta chains from one sample sequenced in a study of T cell changes during pregnancy in multiple sclerosis. Sequencing was performed with immunoSEQ multiplex PCR; in TCRdb, only in-frame clones are kept and a portion is missing. The data show approximately 90,000 clones, with around 90% seen just once and 0.9% to 0.95% held by the top ten. Sequencing was performed on peripheral blood, taken before pregnancy. All receptors derive from a female donor with multiple sclerosis, enrolled in a pregnancy study.

The V and J genes are TRBV6-6 and TRBJ2-3, with TRBD2 identical over 8 bases. The ends lost 5 bases at V and 5 bases at J; junction bases unmatched: 6. Per germline, CDR1 MNHNY and CDR2 SVGAGI (reference sequence). The CDR3 length is 14 residues. The CDR3, as DNA: TGTGCCAGCAGTCTCGGGGGGGCCGAAGATACGCAGTATTTT. Its translation is CASSLGGAEDTQYF.

The CDR3 loop reads CASSLTGTSGYYNEQFF. The DNA of the CDR3 is TGTGCCAGCAGTTTGACCGGGACTAGCGGATACTACAATGAGCAGTTCTTC. This rearrangement joins TRBV28 to TRBJ2-1; 11 nucleotides agree with TRBD2. V lost 3 bases, J lost 3 bases, and 7 bases stayed unmatched. Germline CDR1 reads MDHEN; CDR2 reads SYDVKM. CDR3 size: 17 residues.

The V and J genes are TRBV20-1 and TRBJ2-1; D gene uncertain. The germline V gene encodes CDR1 DFQATT and CDR2 SNEGSKA (reference sequence). Trimming left V 5 bases short and J 7 bases short, with 9 bases between. The CDR3 totals 11 residues. The CDR3 protein is CSAGYGNEQFF. In DNA form, the CDR3 reads TGCAGTGCTGGCTACGGGAATGAGCAGTTCTTC.

The chain combines TRBV30 with TRBJ1-2; 9 nucleotides line up with TRBD1. Germline CDR1 and CDR2: GTSNPN and SVGIG (reference sequence). V shed 4 bases, J shed 5 bases, and the junction held 8 bases outside the gene matches. This CDR3 is 14 amino acids long. Written as DNA, the CDR3 is TGTGCCTGGACTTCACAGGGGGCTCGGTATGGCTACACCTTC. Protein: CAWTSQGARYGYTF. Full variable domain (missing parts from reference TRBV30 and TRBJ1-2): SQTIHQWPATLVQPVGSPLSLECTVEGTSNPNLYWYRQAAGRGLQLLFYSVGIGQISSEVPQNLSASRPQDRQFILSSKKLLLSDSGFYLCAWTSQGARYGYTFGSGTRLTVV.

V gene TRBV19 combines with J gene TRBJ2-3, with D possibly being TRBD1 (5 bases). V lost 6 bases and J lost 5, with 24 bases in between. The CDR3 has 17 amino acids. CDR1 LNHDA and CDR2 SQIVND come from the germline V gene (reference sequence). DNA for the CDR3: TGTGCCAGTAGCCCACGAGTCAGCCTTGGAAGGGGAGATACGCAGTATTTT. Translation: CASSPRVSLGRGDTQYF.

The CDR3 spells CASSRRDRVYEQYF. The CDR3 DNA is TGTGCCAGCAGCCGGCGGGACAGGGTCTACGAGCAGTACTTC. The chain has TRBV28 and TRBJ2-7; 9 bases agree with TRBD1. This CDR3 is built from 14 residues. Germline CDR1 and CDR2: MDHEN and SYDVKM. The J segment lost 3 bases and the V segment lost 6 bases, leaving 6 bases of the junction unmatched.

This clone was observed a single time. The J gene is TRBJ1-1, the V gene TRBV7-3, with D uncertain. The CDR3 contains 15 residues. The V end was cut by 2 bases, the J end by 0 bases, with 10 bases between. Germline lookup yields CDR1 SGHTA and CDR2 FQGTGA. CDR3 protein: CASSLFSRVNTEAFF. CDR3 coding DNA: TGTGCCAGCAGCTTATTCTCTCGGGTGAACACTGAAGCTTTCTTT.

This chain links TRBV18 with TRBJ2-2; weak D call: TRBD2 (5 bases). Trimming stripped 0 bases from V and 2 bases from J, with 13 bases between. The CDR3 contains 17 residues. Germline assignment: CDR1 KGHSH and CDR2 LQKENI. This CDR3 is CASSPPVGSGNTGELFF. The CDR3 bases are TGTGCCAGCTCACCACCAGTCGGGTCGGGAAACACCGGGGAGCTGTTTTTT.

The V gene is TRBV7-9, the J gene TRBJ1-1; D possibly corresponds to TRBD1 (5 bases). CDR1 is SEHNR, CDR2 FQNEAQ, per germline (reference sequence). This CDR3 has 14 amino acids. V gave up 10 bases and J gave up 1 base, with 16 bases separating them. The CDR3 protein is CAINIGGENTEAFF. CDR3 DNA: TGTGCCATCAATATCGGGGGAGAGAACACTGAAGCTTTCTTT.

The chain combines TRBV30 with TRBJ2-7, with 8 bases matching TRBD2. The CDR3 totals 12 residues. V lost 2 bases to trimming and J lost 3 bases; unmatched junction nucleotides: 0. Germline CDR1 is GTSNPN and CDR2 is SVGIG (reference sequence). CDR3 residues: CAWSRGGYEQYF. The CDR3 DNA sequence: TGTGCCTGGAGTCGGGGGGGCTACGAGCAGTACTTC. The whole variable domain, filled in from reference TRBV30 and TRBJ2-7, reads SQTIHQWPATLVQPVGSPLSLECTVEGTSNPNLYWYRQAAGRGLQLLFYSVGIGQISSEVPQNLSASRPQDRQFILSSKKLLLSDSGFYLCAWSRGGYEQYFGPGTRLTVT.

The V and J genes are TRBV5-1 and TRBJ1-1, with D possibly TRBD1 on 5 matching bases. The CDR3 is 12 amino acids. Trimming stripped 0 bases from V and 10 bases from J, with 10 bases between. The germline V gene has CDR1 SGHRS and CDR2 YFSETQ. The CDR3 spells CASSLGSGSAFF. The CDR3 DNA reads TGCGCCAGCAGCTTGGGATCAGGGTCAGCTTTCTTT. The full variable domain, completed using reference TRBV5-1 and TRBJ1-1, is KAGVTQTPRYLIKTRGQQVTLSCSPISGHRSVSWYQQTPGQGLQFLFEYFSETQRNKGNFPGRFSGRQFSNSRSEMNVSTLELGDSALYLCASSLGSGSAFFGQGTRLTVV.

This clone occurred a few times. The rearrangement uses TRBV19 and TRBJ1-1; D uncertain. CDR3 size: 13 residues. Germline CDR1 is LNHDA and CDR2 is SQIVND (reference sequence). V was trimmed by 6 bases and J by 3 bases, leaving 11 bases between them. The CDR3 loop reads CASSPRGYTEAFF. As DNA, the CDR3 is TGTGCCAGTAGCCCCAGAGGATACACTGAAGCTTTCTTT.

V and J are TRBV5-1 and TRBJ1-1; D is possibly TRBD1 (5 bases). The CDR3 runs 13 residues. The germline V gene encodes CDR1 SGHRS and CDR2 YFSETQ. The ends were cut back, 1 base at V and 3 bases at J, with 7 bases in the middle. In DNA, the CDR3 is TGCGCCAGCAGCTTGACAGGAGACACTGAAGCTTTCTTT. This sequence encodes CASSLTGDTEAFF.

There are many counts of this clone. The rearrangement joins TRBV6-1 to TRBJ2-5; the D gene is possibly TRBD1 (5 bases). Deletions cut 1 base from V and 5 bases from J, with 14 bases between. Germline-derived CDR1 and CDR2 are MNHNS and SASEGT. This CDR3 region has 15 residues. In nucleotides, the CDR3 is TGTGCCAGCAGTGAAGGATCAGGGCTCCGGGAGACCCAGTACTTC. Its protein is CASSEGSGLRETQYF.

This chain joins TRBV6-5 and TRBJ2-5, with TRBD1 matching 7 bases. Trimming removed 4 bases from V and 2 bases from J; junction bases left unmatched: 4. The CDR3 has 14 residues. Per germline, CDR1 MNHEY and CDR2 SVGAGI. CDR3 nucleotides: TGTGCCAGCAGTTTAAACAGGGGTCAAGAGACCCAGTACTTC. Its translation is CASSLNRGQETQYF.

The chain employs TRBV25-1 and TRBJ1-3; 8 positions match TRBD1. Germline CDR1 MGHDK, CDR2 SYGVNS. The CDR3 consists of 18 residues. Trimming removed 1 base from V and 0 bases from J; junction bases left unmatched: 8. The chain's CDR3 is CASSEWRGTGSSGNTIYF. The CDR3 nucleotides read TGTGCCAGCAGTGAATGGAGGGGGACAGGAAGCTCTGGAAACACCATATATTTT.

The V gene is TRBV6-4, the J gene TRBJ1-1; D ambiguous. Trimming took 8 bases from V and 6 from J, leaving 19 bases between them. Germline-derived CDR1 and CDR2 are MRHNA and SNTAGT. The CDR3 consists of 14 residues. CDR3 sequence (DNA): TGTGCCAGCTCCCGGGAGTCTTATGTTCCTGAAGCTTTCTTT. Amino acids: CASSRESYVPEAFF.

This chain links TRBV15 with TRBJ2-2, with D maybe TRBD2 (6 bases). V was trimmed by 0 bases and J by 6 bases, leaving 14 bases between them. Germline loops: CDR1 LNHNV, CDR2 YYDKDF (reference sequence). The CDR3 length is 16 residues. CDR3 DNA sequence: TGTGCCACCAGCAGAGATTTAGCGGCAGGGTCCGGGGAGCTGTTTTTT. Translation: CATSRDLAAGSGELFF.

The rearrangement links TRBV29-1 to TRBJ1-2; the D gene is possibly TRBD1 (6 bases). The germline V gene has CDR1 SQVTM and CDR2 ANQGSEA. The CDR3 is 11 amino acids. Trimming took off 7 bases at V and 5 bases at J, with 11 bases between the two ends. In DNA, the CDR3 is TGCAGCGCTGGACAGATTTATGGCTACACCTTC. This sequence encodes CSAGQIYGYTF.

CDR3 residues: CASSLDRLSSTDTQYF. CDR3 DNA sequence: TGTGCCAGCAGTTTAGACAGGCTGAGTAGCACAGATACGCAGTATTTT. V usage is TRBV6-6 and J usage is TRBJ2-3, with a tentative D call TRBD1 (6 bases). The germline gives CDR1 MNHNY, CDR2 SVGAGI (reference sequence). V was cut by 4 bases and J by 0 bases, with 14 bases left in between. The CDR3 spans 16 residues.

The gene calls are TRBV7-3 and TRBJ2-7; tentative D call: TRBD1 (5 bases). The length of the CDR3 is 14 residues. The germline V gene has CDR1 SGHTA and CDR2 FQGTGA. Trimming took off 4 bases at V and 0 bases at J, with 10 bases between the two ends. CDR3 residues: CASSYRHGSYEQYF. The CDR3 DNA reads TGTGCCAGCAGCTACAGGCACGGCTCCTACGAGCAGTACTTC.

This clone appeared a single time. The V call is TRBV2, the J call TRBJ1-2, with 9 bases identical to TRBD1. The CDR3 has 16 amino acids. The V gene end was trimmed by 2 bases and the J gene end by 0 bases; junction bases not matched to a gene: 4. CDR1 and CDR2 (germline): SNHLY, FYNNEI. The CDR3 reads CASSETTGGPNYGYTF. In nucleotides, the CDR3 is TGTGCCAGCAGTGAAACGACAGGGGGGCCTAACTATGGCTACACCTTC.

This chain links TRBV6-1 with TRBJ2-1; TRBD1 is a possible D gene (5 bases). There are 13 residues in the CDR3. V lost 6 bases, J lost 6 bases, and 12 bases lay in between. Germline V gene sequence: CDR1 MNHNS, CDR2 SASEGT. The CDR3 is CASRGQGGNEQFF. In DNA, the CDR3 is TGTGCCAGCAGAGGCCAGGGTGGCAATGAGCAGTTCTTC.

The chain couples TRBV4-1 to TRBJ2-7, with 8 bases lining up with TRBD1. The CDR3 length is 14 residues. Trimming cost V 9 bases and J 6 bases; bases outside gene matches: 13. The germline V gene encodes CDR1 MGHRA and CDR2 YSYEKL. This CDR3 is CASDGGQGSREQYF. CDR3 coding DNA: TGCGCCAGTGATGGAGGACAGGGTTCCCGCGAGCAGTACTTC.

The V and J genes are TRBV5-1 and TRBJ1-1; unclear D gene. This CDR3 region has 20 residues. V was clipped by 4 bases and J by 3 bases, with 31 bases between them. The V gene's germline CDR1 is SGHRS and CDR2 YFSETQ. The DNA of the CDR3 is TGCGCCAGCAGCCTGACCCTCTCTGGCAGGTCGCCCCCCGGGGACACTGAAGCTTTCTTT. Its translation: CASSLTLSGRSPPGDTEAFF.